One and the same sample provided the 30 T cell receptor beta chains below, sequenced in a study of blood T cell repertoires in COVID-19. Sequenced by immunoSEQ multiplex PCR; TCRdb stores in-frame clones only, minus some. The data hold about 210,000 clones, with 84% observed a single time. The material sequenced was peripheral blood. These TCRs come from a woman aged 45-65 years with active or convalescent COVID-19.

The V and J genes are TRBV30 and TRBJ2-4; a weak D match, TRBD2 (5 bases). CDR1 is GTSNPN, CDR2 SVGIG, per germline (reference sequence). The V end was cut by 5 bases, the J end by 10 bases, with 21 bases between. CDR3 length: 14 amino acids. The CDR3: CAWAQWTARGIQYF. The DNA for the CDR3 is TGTGCCTGGGCTCAATGGACTGCTCGAGGAATTCAGTACTTC.

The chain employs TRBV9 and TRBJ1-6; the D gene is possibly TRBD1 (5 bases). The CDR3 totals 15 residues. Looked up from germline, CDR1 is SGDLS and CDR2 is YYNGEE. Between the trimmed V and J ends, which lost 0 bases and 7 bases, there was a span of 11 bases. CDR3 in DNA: TGTGCCAGCAGCGTAGTACAGGATTTCAATTCACCCCTCCACTTT. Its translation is CASSVVQDFNSPLHF.

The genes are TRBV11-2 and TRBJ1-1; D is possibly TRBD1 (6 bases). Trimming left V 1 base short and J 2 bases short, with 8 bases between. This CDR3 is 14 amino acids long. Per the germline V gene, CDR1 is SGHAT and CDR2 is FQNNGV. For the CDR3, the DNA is TGTGCCAGCAGCTTAGGACAGGCAAACACTGAAGCTTTCTTT. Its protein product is CASSLGQANTEAFF.

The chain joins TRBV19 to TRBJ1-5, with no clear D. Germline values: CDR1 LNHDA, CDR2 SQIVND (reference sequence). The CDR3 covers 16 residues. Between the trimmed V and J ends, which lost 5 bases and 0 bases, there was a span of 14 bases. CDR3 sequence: CASSEPWRSSNQPQHF. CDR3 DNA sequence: TGTGCCAGTAGTGAACCTTGGCGGTCTAGCAATCAGCCCCAGCATTTT.

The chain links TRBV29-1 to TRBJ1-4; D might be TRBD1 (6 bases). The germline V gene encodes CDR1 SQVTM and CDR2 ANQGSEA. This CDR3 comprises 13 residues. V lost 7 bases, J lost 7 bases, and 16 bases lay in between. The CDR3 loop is CSGVQGGGEKLFF. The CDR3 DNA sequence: TGCAGCGGCGTTCAGGGAGGGGGTGAAAAACTGTTTTTT. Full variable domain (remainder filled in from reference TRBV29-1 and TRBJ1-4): SAVISQKPSRDICQRGTSLTIQCQVDSQVTMMFWYRQQPGQSLTLIATANQGSEATYESGFVIDKFPISRPNLTFSTLTVSNMSPEDSSIYLCSGVQGGGEKLFFGSGTQLSVL.

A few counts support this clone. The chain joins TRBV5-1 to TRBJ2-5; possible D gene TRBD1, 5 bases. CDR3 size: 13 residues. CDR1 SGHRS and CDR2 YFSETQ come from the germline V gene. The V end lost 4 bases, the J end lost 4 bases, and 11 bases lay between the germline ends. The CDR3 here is CASSVREGETQYF. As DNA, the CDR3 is TGCGCCAGCAGCGTCAGGGAAGGAGAGACCCAGTACTTC.

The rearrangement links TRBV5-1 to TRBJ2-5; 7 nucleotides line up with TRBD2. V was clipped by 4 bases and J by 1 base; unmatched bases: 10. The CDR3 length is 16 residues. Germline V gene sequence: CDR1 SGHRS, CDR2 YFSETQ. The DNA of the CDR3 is TGCGCCAGCAGCCCGGGACCTACTAGCGCCCAAGAGACCCAGTACTTC. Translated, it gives CASSPGPTSAQETQYF.

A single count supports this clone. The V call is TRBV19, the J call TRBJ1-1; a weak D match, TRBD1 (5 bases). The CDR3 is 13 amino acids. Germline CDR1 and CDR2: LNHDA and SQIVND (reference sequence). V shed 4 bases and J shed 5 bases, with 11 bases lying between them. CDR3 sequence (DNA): TGTGCCAGTAGTAATTTACGGGGGACTGAAGCTTTCTTT. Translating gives CASSNLRGTEAFF. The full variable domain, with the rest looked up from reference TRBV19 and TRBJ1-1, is DGGITQSPKYLFRKEGQNVTLSCEQNLNHDAMYWYRQDPGQGLRLIYYSQIVNDFQKGDIAEGYSVSREKKESFPLTVTSAQKNPTAFYLCASSNLRGTEAFFGQGTRLTVV.

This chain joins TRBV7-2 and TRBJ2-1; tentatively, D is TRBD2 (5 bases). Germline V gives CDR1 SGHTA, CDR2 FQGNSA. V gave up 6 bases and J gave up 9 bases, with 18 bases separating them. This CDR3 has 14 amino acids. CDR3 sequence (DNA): TGTGCCAGCAGTCTCGGACCGAGAGGAGGTGAGCAGTTCTTC. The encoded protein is CASSLGPRGGEQFF.

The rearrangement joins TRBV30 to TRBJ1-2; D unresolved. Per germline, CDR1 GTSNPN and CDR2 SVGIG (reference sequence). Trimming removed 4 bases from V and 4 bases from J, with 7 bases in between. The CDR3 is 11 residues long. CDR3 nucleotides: TGTGCCTGGACATCATCCTATGGCTACACCTTC. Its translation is CAWTSSYGYTF.

DNA for the CDR3: TGTGCCAGCAGTTACGAGAGCTCTGGAAACACCATATATTTT. Translated, it gives CASSYESSGNTIYF. V is TRBV6-5 and J is TRBJ1-3; D is unclear. This CDR3 region has 14 residues. The V end lost 2 bases, the J end lost 0 bases, and 5 bases lay between the germline ends. Germline CDR1 reads MNHEY; CDR2 reads SVGAGI.

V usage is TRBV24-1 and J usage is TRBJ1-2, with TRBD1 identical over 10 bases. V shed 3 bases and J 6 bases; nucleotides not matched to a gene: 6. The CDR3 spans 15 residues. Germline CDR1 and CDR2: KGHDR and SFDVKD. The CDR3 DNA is TGTGCCACCAGTGATCCCTACGGACAGGGGGATGGCTACACCTTC. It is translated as CATSDPYGQGDGYTF.

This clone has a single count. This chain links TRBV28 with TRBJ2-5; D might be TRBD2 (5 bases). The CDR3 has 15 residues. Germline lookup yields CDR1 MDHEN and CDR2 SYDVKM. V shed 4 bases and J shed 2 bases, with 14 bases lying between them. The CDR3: CASSSPGVGQETQYF. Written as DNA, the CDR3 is TGTGCCAGCAGTTCTCCCGGGGTGGGACAAGAGACCCAGTACTTC.

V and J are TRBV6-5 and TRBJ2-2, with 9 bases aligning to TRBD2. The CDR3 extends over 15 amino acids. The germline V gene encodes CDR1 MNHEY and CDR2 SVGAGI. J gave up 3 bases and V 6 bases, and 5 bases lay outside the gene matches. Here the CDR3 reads CASRGGGRDTGELFF. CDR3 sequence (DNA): TGTGCCAGCAGGGGTGGCGGGAGGGACACCGGGGAGCTGTTTTTT.

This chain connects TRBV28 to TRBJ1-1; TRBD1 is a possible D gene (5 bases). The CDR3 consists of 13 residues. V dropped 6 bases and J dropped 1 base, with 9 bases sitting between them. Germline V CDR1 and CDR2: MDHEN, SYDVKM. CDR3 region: CASRTTGNTEAFF. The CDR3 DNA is TGTGCCAGCAGGACCACAGGGAACACTGAAGCTTTCTTT.

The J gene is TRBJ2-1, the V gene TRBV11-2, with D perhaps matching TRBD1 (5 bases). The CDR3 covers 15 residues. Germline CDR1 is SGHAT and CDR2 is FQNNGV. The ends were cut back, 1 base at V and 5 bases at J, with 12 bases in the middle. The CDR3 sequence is CASSLAAGKNNEQFF. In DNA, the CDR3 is TGTGCCAGCAGCTTAGCCGCAGGGAAAAACAATGAGCAGTTCTTC.

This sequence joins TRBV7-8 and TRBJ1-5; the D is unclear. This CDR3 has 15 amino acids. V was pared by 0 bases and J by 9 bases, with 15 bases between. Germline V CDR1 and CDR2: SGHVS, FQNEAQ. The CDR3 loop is CASSLASQEGWPQHF. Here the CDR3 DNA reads TGTGCCAGCAGCTTAGCATCGCAGGAGGGTTGGCCCCAGCATTTT.

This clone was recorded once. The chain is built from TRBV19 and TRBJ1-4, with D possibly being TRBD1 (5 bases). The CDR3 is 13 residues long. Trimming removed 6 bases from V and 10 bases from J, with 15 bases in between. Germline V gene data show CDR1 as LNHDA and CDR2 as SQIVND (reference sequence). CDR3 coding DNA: TGTGCCAGTAGGGACGGCGGGGGGTTAAAACTGTTTTTT. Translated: CASRDGGGLKLFF.

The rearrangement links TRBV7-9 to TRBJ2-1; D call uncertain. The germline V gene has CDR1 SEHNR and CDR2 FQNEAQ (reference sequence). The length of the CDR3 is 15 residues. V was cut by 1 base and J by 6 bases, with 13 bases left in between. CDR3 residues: CASSLVRAPGNEQFF. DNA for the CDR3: TGTGCCAGCAGCTTAGTAAGAGCTCCAGGCAATGAGCAGTTCTTC.

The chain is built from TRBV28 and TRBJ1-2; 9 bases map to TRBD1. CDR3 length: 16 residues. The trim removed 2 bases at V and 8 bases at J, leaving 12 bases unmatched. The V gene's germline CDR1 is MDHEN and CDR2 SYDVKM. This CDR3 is CASSLHQGQGVNGYTF. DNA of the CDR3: TGTGCCAGCAGTTTACACCAGGGACAGGGTGTGAACGGCTACACCTTC.

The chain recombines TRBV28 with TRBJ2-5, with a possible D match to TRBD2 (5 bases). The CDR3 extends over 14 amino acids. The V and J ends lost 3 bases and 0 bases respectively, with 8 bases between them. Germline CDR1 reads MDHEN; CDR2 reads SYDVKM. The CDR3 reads CASSLGGYQETQYF. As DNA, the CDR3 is TGTGCCAGCAGTTTGGGCGGGTACCAAGAGACCCAGTACTTC.

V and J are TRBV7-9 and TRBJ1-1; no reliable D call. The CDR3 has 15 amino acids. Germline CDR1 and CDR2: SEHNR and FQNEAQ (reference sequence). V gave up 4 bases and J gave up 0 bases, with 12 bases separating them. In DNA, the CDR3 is TGTGCCAGCAGCTCCAGAAGCGGTATGAACACTGAAGCTTTCTTT. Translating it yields CASSSRSGMNTEAFF.

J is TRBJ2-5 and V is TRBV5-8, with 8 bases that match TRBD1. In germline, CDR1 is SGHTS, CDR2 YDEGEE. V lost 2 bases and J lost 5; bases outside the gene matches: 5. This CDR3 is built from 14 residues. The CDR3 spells CASSFDRGVETQYF. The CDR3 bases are TGTGCCAGCAGCTTCGACAGGGGAGTGGAGACCCAGTACTTC.

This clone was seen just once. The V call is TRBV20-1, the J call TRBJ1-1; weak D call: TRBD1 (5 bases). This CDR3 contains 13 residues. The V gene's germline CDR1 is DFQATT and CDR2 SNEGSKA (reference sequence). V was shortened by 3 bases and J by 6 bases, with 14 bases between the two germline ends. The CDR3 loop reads CSASLAGKPEAFF. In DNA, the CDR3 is TGCAGTGCTAGTCTCGCAGGGAAGCCTGAAGCTTTCTTT.

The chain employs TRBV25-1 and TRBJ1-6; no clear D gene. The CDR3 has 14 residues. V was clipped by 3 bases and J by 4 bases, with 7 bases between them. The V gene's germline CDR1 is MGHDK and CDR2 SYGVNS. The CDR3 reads CASSDTVYNSPLHF. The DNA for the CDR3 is TGTGCCAGCAGTGATACAGTATATAATTCACCCCTCCACTTT.

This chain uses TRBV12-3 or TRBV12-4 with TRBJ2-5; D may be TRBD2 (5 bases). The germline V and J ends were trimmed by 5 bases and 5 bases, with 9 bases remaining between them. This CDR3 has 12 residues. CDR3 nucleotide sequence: TGTGCCAGCAGTCAGCGGACGGAGACCCAGTACTTC. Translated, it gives CASSQRTETQYF.

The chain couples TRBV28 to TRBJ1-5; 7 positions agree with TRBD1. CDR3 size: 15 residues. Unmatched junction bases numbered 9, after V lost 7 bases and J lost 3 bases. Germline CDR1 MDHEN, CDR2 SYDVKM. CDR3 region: CASTLSGQFNQPQHF. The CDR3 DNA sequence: TGTGCCAGCACCCTTTCGGGACAGTTCAATCAGCCCCAGCATTTT.

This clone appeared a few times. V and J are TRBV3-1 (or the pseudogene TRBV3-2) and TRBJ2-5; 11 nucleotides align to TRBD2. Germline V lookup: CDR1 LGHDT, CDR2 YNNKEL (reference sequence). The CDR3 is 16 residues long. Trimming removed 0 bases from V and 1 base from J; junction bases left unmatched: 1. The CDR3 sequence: CASSQDTSGGQETQYF. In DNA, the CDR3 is TGTGCCAGCAGCCAAGACACTAGCGGGGGCCAAGAGACCCAGTACTTC.

The CDR3 coding sequence is TGTGCCAGCAGTGACTCCGGCAGGACAGATACGCAGTATTTT. As protein: CASSDSGRTDTQYF. J is TRBJ2-3 and V is TRBV6-4; D unresolved. In germline, CDR1 is MRHNA, CDR2 SNTAGT. V was trimmed by 0 bases and J by 3 bases, leaving 7 bases between them. This CDR3 spans 14 amino acids.

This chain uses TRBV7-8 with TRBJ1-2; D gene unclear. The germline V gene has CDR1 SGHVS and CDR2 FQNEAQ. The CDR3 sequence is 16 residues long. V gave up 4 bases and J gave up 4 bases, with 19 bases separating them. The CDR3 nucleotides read TGTGCCAGCAGCTCCGGAGTAACGGGTCGAGGCTATGGCTACACCTTC. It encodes CASSSGVTGRGYGYTF.